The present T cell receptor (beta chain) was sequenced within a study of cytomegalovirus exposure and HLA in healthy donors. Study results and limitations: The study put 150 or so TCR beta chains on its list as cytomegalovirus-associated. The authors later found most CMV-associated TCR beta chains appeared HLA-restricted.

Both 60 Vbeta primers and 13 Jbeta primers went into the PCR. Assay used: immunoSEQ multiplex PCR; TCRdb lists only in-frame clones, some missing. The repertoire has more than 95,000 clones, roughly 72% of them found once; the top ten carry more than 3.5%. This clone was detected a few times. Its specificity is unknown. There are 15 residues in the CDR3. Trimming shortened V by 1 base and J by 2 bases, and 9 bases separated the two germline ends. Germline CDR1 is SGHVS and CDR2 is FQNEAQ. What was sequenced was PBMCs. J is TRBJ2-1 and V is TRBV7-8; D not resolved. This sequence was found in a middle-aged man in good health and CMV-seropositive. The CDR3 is CASSLGVLAYNEQFF. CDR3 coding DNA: TGTGCCAGCAGCTTAGGGGTTCTAGCCTACAATGAGCAGTTCTTC. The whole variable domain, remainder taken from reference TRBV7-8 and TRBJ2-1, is GAGVSQSPRYKVAKRGQDVALRCDPISGHVSLFWYQQALGQGPEFLTYFQNEAQLDKSGLPSDRFFAERPEGSVSTLKIQRTQQEDSAVYLCASSLGVLAYNEQFFGPGTRLTVL.